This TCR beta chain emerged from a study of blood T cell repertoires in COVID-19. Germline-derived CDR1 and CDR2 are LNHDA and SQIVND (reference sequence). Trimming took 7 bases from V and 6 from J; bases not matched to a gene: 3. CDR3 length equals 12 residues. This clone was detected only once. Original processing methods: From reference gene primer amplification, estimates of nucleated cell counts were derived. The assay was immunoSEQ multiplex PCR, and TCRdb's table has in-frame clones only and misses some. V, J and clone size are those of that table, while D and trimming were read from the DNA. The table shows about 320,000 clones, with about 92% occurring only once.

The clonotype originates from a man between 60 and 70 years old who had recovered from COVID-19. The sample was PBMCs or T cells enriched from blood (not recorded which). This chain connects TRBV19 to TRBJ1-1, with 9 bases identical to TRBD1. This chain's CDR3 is CASTTGGSEAFF. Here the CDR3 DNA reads TGTGCCAGTACCACAGGGGGCTCTGAAGCTTTCTTT.